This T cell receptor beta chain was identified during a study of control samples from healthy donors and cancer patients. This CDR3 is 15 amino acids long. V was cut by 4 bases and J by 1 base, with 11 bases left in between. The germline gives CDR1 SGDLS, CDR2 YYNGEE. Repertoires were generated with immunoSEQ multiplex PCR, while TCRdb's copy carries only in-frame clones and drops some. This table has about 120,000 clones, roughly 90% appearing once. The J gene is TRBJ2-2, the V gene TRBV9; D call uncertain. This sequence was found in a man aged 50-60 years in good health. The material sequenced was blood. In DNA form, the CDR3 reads TGTGCCAGCAGCCGACCCAACAGGAACACCGGGGAGCTGTTTTTT. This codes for CASSRPNRNTGELFF.